What follows are 24 T cell receptor beta chains derived from one specimen sequenced in a study of T cell responses to AZD1222 COVID-19 vaccine. The repertoire was sequenced with immunoSEQ multiplex PCR; TCRdb's copy has only in-frame clones and lacks some. The data contain fewer than 75,000 clones, about nine tenths of them singletons. The sample here was peripheral blood, taken 28 days after the second dose of the MenACWY control vaccine. The source of these receptors is an adult who received the MenACWY meningococcal vaccine as a control.

The CDR3 region has the DNA TGTGCCAGCAGCCAGGCGGCAGATACGCAGTATTTT. Its protein is CASSQAADTQYF. The V and J genes are TRBV7-9 and TRBJ2-3; D is unresolved. The germline V gene has CDR1 SEHNR and CDR2 FQNEAQ (reference sequence). Trimming stripped 5 bases from V and 4 bases from J, with 7 bases between. CDR3 size: 12 residues.

V usage is TRBV5-1 and J usage is TRBJ2-3; TRBD1 agrees at 7 bases. Germline values: CDR1 SGHRS, CDR2 YFSETQ. The CDR3 has 15 amino acids. V dropped 3 bases and J dropped 0; count of bases not matched to a gene: 4. For the CDR3, the DNA is TGCGCCAGCAGCTCGGGACAGATCAGCACAGATACGCAGTATTTT. Its protein is CASSSGQISTDTQYF.

The rearrangement uses TRBV2 and TRBJ2-2; D is perhaps TRBD1 (6 bases). V lost 7 bases and J 7 bases, leaving 10 bases between the germline ends. Germline CDR1 is SNHLY and CDR2 is FYNNEI. The CDR3 extends over 12 amino acids. CDR3 sequence: CASNAGDGELFF. The CDR3 nucleotides are TGTGCCAGCAATGCAGGGGACGGGGAGCTGTTTTTT.

The V gene is TRBV19, the J gene TRBJ2-5; 9 nucleotides agree with TRBD2. CDR1 and CDR2 (germline): LNHDA, SQIVND (reference sequence). Trimming cost V 5 bases and J 4 bases; bases outside gene matches: 8. This CDR3 spans 15 amino acids. As DNA, the CDR3 is TGTGCCAGTAGTCAGACGGCGGGAGGGCTAGAGACCCAGTACTTC. This sequence encodes CASSQTAGGLETQYF.

The chain carries TRBV11-2 and TRBJ1-1; TRBD1 matches 7 bases. V lost 0 bases to trimming and J lost 4 bases; unmatched junction nucleotides: 8. CDR3 length: 16 residues. The germline V gene has CDR1 SGHAT and CDR2 FQNNGV. CDR3 in DNA: TGTGCCAGCAGCTTAGACTTCTTAGGGGGCGGCACTGAAGCTTTCTTT. Encoded protein: CASSLDFLGGGTEAFF. Supplemented by reference TRBV11-2 and TRBJ1-1, the full variable domain reads EAGVAQSPRYKIIEKRQSVAFWCNPISGHATLYWYQQILGQGPKLLIQFQNNGVVDDSQLPKDRFSAERLKGVDSTLKIQPAKLEDSAVYLCASSLDFLGGGTEAFFGQGTRLTVV.

This chain links TRBV30 with TRBJ1-1; D ambiguous. This CDR3 contains 13 residues. V was shortened by 0 bases and J by 2 bases, with 7 bases between the two germline ends. Germline CDR1 reads GTSNPN; CDR2 reads SVGIG (reference sequence). CDR3 sequence: CAWSVGINTEAFF. The CDR3 bases are TGTGCCTGGAGTGTAGGGATTAACACTGAAGCTTTCTTT.

V gene TRBV5-1 combines with J gene TRBJ2-7; unclear D gene. Germline V CDR1 and CDR2: SGHRS, YFSETQ. V gave up 0 bases and J gave up 0 bases, with 10 bases separating them. CDR3 length equals 15 residues. The CDR3 here is CASSLGTVSSYEQYF. CDR3 sequence (DNA): TGCGCCAGCAGCTTGGGTACAGTCAGCTCCTACGAGCAGTACTTC.

This chain connects TRBV18 to TRBJ2-5, with a possible D match to TRBD1 (5 bases). The germline gives CDR1 KGHSH, CDR2 LQKENI. The CDR3 length is 15 residues. V dropped 0 bases and J dropped 5 bases, with 13 bases sitting between them. CDR3 nucleotide sequence: TGTGCCAGCTCACCACCGAATAGGGGTGGGGAGACCCAGTACTTC. This gives the protein CASSPPNRGGETQYF.

The V and J genes are TRBV28 and TRBJ1-5; TRBD1 matches at 9 bases. The length of the CDR3 is 14 residues. Germline loops: CDR1 MDHEN, CDR2 SYDVKM. Trimming at V came to 6 bases and at J to 5 bases, leaving 5 bases not matched to a gene. The CDR3 nucleotides are TGTGCCAGCAGCCGGGACAGGGACTATCAGCCCCAGCATTTT. This gives the protein CASSRDRDYQPQHF.

This clone was observed a handful of times. The chain couples TRBV7-9 to TRBJ1-6; TRBD1 matches 9 bases. The CDR3 has 15 residues. Losses at the gene ends were 4 bases for V and 7 bases for J; bases not matched to a gene: 5. Germline V gives CDR1 SEHNR, CDR2 FQNEAQ (reference sequence). CDR3 coding DNA: TGTGCCAGCAGCTCCGAACAGGGGGCAAATTCACCCCTCCACTTT. It encodes CASSSEQGANSPLHF.

The V call is TRBV3-1 (or the pseudogene TRBV3-2), the J call TRBJ2-5, with 9 positions matching TRBD2. This CDR3 comprises 15 residues. The ends lost 4 bases at V and 6 bases at J; junction bases unmatched: 9. The germline gives CDR1 LGHDT, CDR2 YNNKEL (reference sequence). In DNA form, the CDR3 reads TGTGCCAGCAGCCCCAACGCGGGGGGGCGCCAGACCCAGTACTTC. The encoded protein is CASSPNAGGRQTQYF.

The chain employs TRBV7-9 and TRBJ2-7; D is possibly TRBD2 (7 bases). This CDR3 spans 15 amino acids. CDR1 is SEHNR and CDR2 is FQNEAQ in the germline V gene (reference sequence). Trimming stripped 3 bases from V and 2 bases from J, with 14 bases between. This chain's CDR3 is CASSLEGGLTYEQYF. CDR3 in DNA: TGTGCCAGCAGCTTGGAGGGGGGGTTGACCTACGAGCAGTACTTC.

The chain recombines TRBV29-1 with TRBJ2-1; 7 nucleotides align to TRBD2. CDR3 size: 13 residues. Germline assignment: CDR1 SQVTM and CDR2 ANQGSEA. This chain's CDR3 is CSTEVAGSTEQFF. CDR3 sequence (DNA): TGCAGTACCGAGGTAGCGGGTTCGACTGAGCAGTTCTTC.

The rearrangement links TRBV29-1 to TRBJ2-1, with 11 bases lining up with TRBD2. The CDR3 consists of 18 residues. With 7 bases clipped from V and 0 bases from J, the junction kept 14 bases outside the gene matches. Germline V CDR1 and CDR2: SQVTM, ANQGSEA. DNA of the CDR3: TGCAGCGCGGACAGCTCAGGACTAGCGGGCTCCTCCTACAATGAGCAGTTCTTC. This translates into CSADSSGLAGSSYNEQFF.

The V call is TRBV7-2, the J call TRBJ2-2; possible D gene TRBD1, 5 bases. V dropped 5 bases and J dropped 3 bases, with 10 bases sitting between them. CDR1 is SGHTA and CDR2 is FQGNSA in the germline V gene. This CDR3 is built from 14 residues. In nucleotides, the CDR3 is TGTGCCAGCAGCAAACTCAGGGACACCGGGGAGCTGTTTTTT. It encodes CASSKLRDTGELFF.

This chain joins TRBV5-4 and TRBJ2-3, with D uncertain. The germline CDR1 and CDR2 sequences are SGHNT and YYREEE (reference sequence). V was clipped by 0 bases and J by 11 bases, with 7 bases between them. The CDR3 contains 11 residues. The CDR3 DNA is TGTGCCAGCAGCTTGGGGTCGGTGCAGTATTTT. Translation gives CASSLGSVQYF.

The chain joins TRBV7-6 to TRBJ2-2, with 9 bases lining up with TRBD2. The germline CDR1 and CDR2 sequences are SGHVS and FNYEAQ. The CDR3 loop spans 18 amino acids. With 1 base clipped from V and 0 bases from J, the junction kept 6 bases outside the gene matches. The CDR3: CASSLELAGTTNTGELFF. CDR3 nucleotide sequence: TGTGCCAGCAGCTTAGAACTAGCGGGCACGACGAACACCGGGGAGCTGTTTTTT.

The V and J genes are TRBV6-4 and TRBJ2-1; D uncertain. Trimming cost V 4 bases and J 0 bases, with 10 bases left between them. Germline V lookup: CDR1 MRHNA, CDR2 SNTAGT. The CDR3 sequence is 15 residues long. The CDR3 region has the DNA TGTGCCAGCAGTGGACGCGGTAGCTCCTACAATGAGCAGTTCTTC. Its translation is CASSGRGSSYNEQFF.

In this sample, this clone is medium-sized (0.01 to 0.1%). The chain carries TRBV6-4 and TRBJ2-2, with TRBD1 identical over 7 bases. This CDR3 is built from 13 residues. After removal of 5 bases from V and 5 bases from J, the junction contained 2 bases not matched to a gene. In germline, CDR1 is MRHNA, CDR2 SNTAGT. The CDR3 bases are TGTGCCAGCAGTCAGGGGGAGACCGGGGAGCTGTTTTTT. It yields the protein CASSQGETGELFF.

The chain links TRBV30 to TRBJ2-7; D not resolved. V was cut by 1 base and J by 6 bases, with 10 bases left in between. The CDR3 loop spans 12 amino acids. Looked up from germline, CDR1 is GTSNPN and CDR2 is SVGIG (reference sequence). CDR3 nucleotides: TGTGCCTGGAGTGGTCAGTATCTCGAGCAGTACTTC. Translation: CAWSGQYLEQYF.

The rearrangement joins TRBV7-8 to TRBJ1-6; D gene uncertain. V gave up 1 base and J gave up 9 bases, with 16 bases separating them. From germline, CDR1 is SGHVS and CDR2 FQNEAQ. This CDR3 has 16 residues. In DNA, the CDR3 is TGTGCCAGCAGCTTAGTTAATCTTGCCGTGGGTTCACCCCTCCACTTT. It codes for CASSLVNLAVGSPLHF.

This CDR3 is CSASSFGGASRTEAFF. The CDR3 DNA is TGCAGTGCTAGTAGCTTCGGGGGCGCTTCCCGCACTGAAGCTTTCTTT. The rearrangement joins TRBV20-1 to TRBJ1-1, with a tentative D call TRBD1 (6 bases). This CDR3 region has 16 residues. V lost 3 bases, J lost 4 bases, and 21 bases lay in between. Germline CDR1 and CDR2: DFQATT and SNEGSKA (reference sequence).

This clone was observed once. The chain couples TRBV6-2 or TRBV6-3 to TRBJ1-1, with 9 bases aligning to TRBD1. The CDR3 loop spans 15 amino acids. J gave up 2 bases and V 6 bases, and 7 bases lay outside the gene matches. The V gene's germline CDR1 is MNHEY and CDR2 SVGEGT. The chain's CDR3 is CASSGQGNPNTEAFF. The DNA of the CDR3 is TGTGCCAGCAGCGGACAGGGGAACCCAAACACTGAAGCTTTCTTT.

The V call is TRBV18, the J call TRBJ2-2, with D uncertain. The CDR3 loop spans 12 amino acids. The germline gives CDR1 KGHSH, CDR2 LQKENI. Trimming stripped 2 bases from V and 5 bases from J, with 3 bases between. The CDR3 spells CASSPSTGELFF. The CDR3 region has the DNA TGTGCCAGCTCACCATCTACCGGGGAGCTGTTTTTT.